This passage covers 2 T cell receptor beta chains from one sample sequenced in a study of cytomegalovirus exposure and HLA in healthy donors. Vbeta (60) and Jbeta (13) primers were used in the PCR. The table came from immunoSEQ multiplex PCR; TCRdb's copy has only in-frame clones and leaves some out. This table has around 140,000 clones, around 80% appearing once. The sequenced sample was PBMCs. Every receptor here comes from a man in his fifties in good health and CMV-seronegative.

This rearrangement joins TRBV10-3 to TRBJ1-6; D is unclear. The CDR3 is 13 amino acids. Germline loops: CDR1 ENHRY, CDR2 SYGVKD. Trimming removed 8 bases from V and 0 bases from J, with 5 bases in between. CDR3 bases: TGTGCCATCCGGGACTCCTATAATTCACCCCTCCACTTT. Protein sequence: CAIRDSYNSPLHF.

The chain combines TRBV19 with TRBJ1-1, with 8 bases matching TRBD1. V lost 6 bases to trimming and J lost 2 bases; unmatched junction nucleotides: 2. CDR1 is LNHDA and CDR2 is SQIVND in the germline V gene (reference sequence). The CDR3 runs 13 residues. The CDR3 loop is CASSSGGNTEAFF. The CDR3 coding sequence is TGTGCCAGTAGCTCAGGGGGCAACACTGAAGCTTTCTTT.